A selection of T cell receptor delta chains follows, all from one sample in a study of gamma-delta chains in newborns, infants, children. TCRdb used CATT to re-call clones from the reads. The data show about 15,000 delta-chain clones, 7.3% seen once. Sequenced: blood. All receptors come from a child who was a newborn, infant or young child, either healthy, febrile or measles-vaccinated (not recorded which). CDR3s include the opening cysteine and the closing phenylalanine or tryptophan. Fields, in order: clone size, D gene, J gene, V gene, CDR3 DNA, CDR3 protein. A D gene is named only where the DNA matches it firmly. A row's size may be missing; if present it is once, few, many or a size class.

size: few
D: .
J: TRDJ3
V: TRDV2
DNA: TGTGCCAGTGACACCGTAGGAGATGGGGGCCTCTCCTGGAACACCCGACAGATGTTTTTC
CDR3: CASDTVGDGGLSWNTRQMFF

size: medium-sized
D: .
J: TRDJ3
V: TRDV2
DNA: TGTGCCTGTGACAATACTGGCGACTCCTGGGACACCCGACAGATGTTTTTC
CDR3: CACDNTGDSWDTRQMFF

size: few
D: TRDD3
J: TRDJ2
V: TRDV2
DNA: TGTGCCTGTGACCAACTGGGGGATACGACGCGACAGACAGCACAACTCTTCTTT
CDR3: CACDQLGDTTRQTAQLFF

size: .
D: TRDD3
J: TRDJ2
V: TRDV2
DNA: TGTGCCTGCCTGGGGGATACGCTCGCAGCACAACTCTTCTTT
CDR3: CACLGDTLAAQLFF

size: many
D: TRDD3
J: TRDJ2
V: TRAV29/DV5
DNA: TGTGCAGCAAGCGTACTGGGGGATGCTTTGACAGCACAACTCTTCTTT
CDR3: CAASVLGDALTAQLFF

size: many
D: TRDD3
J: TRDJ3
V: TRDV2
DNA: TGTGCCTGTGACGCACTGGGGGATAAGGTCCGGGACACCCGACAGATGTTTTTC
CDR3: CACDALGDKVRDTRQMFF

size: many
D: TRDD3
J: TRDJ2
V: TRDV2
DNA: TGTGCCTGTGACACCGTACTGGGGGATACTTTGACAGCACAACTCTTCTTT
CDR3: CACDTVLGDTLTAQLFF

size: .
D: TRDD3
J: TRDJ1
V: TRDV2
DNA: TGTGCCTGTGACACTTTGAATACTGGGGGCCTCACCGATAAACTCATCTTT
CDR3: CACDTLNTGGLTDKLIF

size: .
D: TRDD3
J: TRDJ3
V: TRDV2
DNA: TGTGCCTGTGACACCTTACTGGGGGATACGCTTAGCTCCTGGGACACCCGACAGATGTTCTTC
CDR3: CACDTLLGDTLSSWDTRQMFF

size: few
D: TRDD3
J: TRDJ3
V: TRDV2
DNA: TGTGCCTGTGACACCGTCTGGGGGTCCATCTCCTGGGACACCCGACAGATGTTTTTC
CDR3: CACDTVWGSISWDTRQMFF

size: .
D: TRDD3
J: TRDJ3
V: TRDV2
DNA: TGTGCCTGTGACTTACTGGGGGCCATTTATAGCTCCTGGGACACCCGCCAGATGTTTTTC
CDR3: CACDLLGAIYSSWDTRQMFF

size: few
D: .
J: TRDJ3
V: TRDV2
DNA: TGTGCCTGTGATCCCGCCCTAGGAGGAGGGATAGGAGGCTCCTGGGACACCCGACAGATGTTTTTC
CDR3: CACDPALGGGIGGSWDTRQMFF

size: few
D: .
J: TRDJ1
V: TRDV2
DNA: TGTGCCTGTGACAGTGAAGACACCGATAAACTCATCTTT
CDR3: CACDSEDTDKLIF

size: many
D: TRDD3
J: TRDJ3
V: TRDV2
DNA: TGTGCCTGTGACATACTGGGGGATAATGGCTCCTGGGACACCCGACAGATGTTTTTC
CDR3: CACDILGDNGSWDTRQMFF

size: few
D: .
J: TRDJ2
V: TRAV29/DV5
DNA: TGTGCAGCAAGCGCAAGATTGAGGATGACAGCACAACTCTTCTTT
CDR3: CAASARLRMTAQLFF

size: medium-sized
D: TRDD3
J: TRDJ3
V: TRDV2
DNA: TGTGCCTGTGACACACTGGGGGATAGCTCCTGGGACACCCGACAGATGTTTTTC
CDR3: CACDTLGDSSWDTRQMFF

size: few
D: TRDD3
J: TRDJ3
V: TRDV2
DNA: TGTGCCTGTGACGGGTGGGGGAGCTCCTGGGACACCCGACAGATGTTTTTC
CDR3: CACDGWGSSWDTRQMFF

size: many
D: TRDD3
J: TRDJ3
V: TRDV2
DNA: TGTGCCTGTGACACCGGGGGGATAAGCCTCTCCTGGGACACCCGACAGATGTTTTTC
CDR3: CACDTGGISLSWDTRQMFF

size: .
D: .
J: TRDJ3
V: TRDV2
DNA: TGTGCCTGTGACGCTGCCGGGACCTCCTTGGACACCCGACAGATGTTTTTC
CDR3: CACDAAGTSLDTRQMFF

size: few
D: .
J: TRDJ3
V: TRDV2
DNA: TGTGCCTGTGACACCCTGAGGGTGCCCAGCTCCTGGGACACCCGACAGATGTTTTTC
CDR3: CACDTLRVPSSWDTRQMFF

size: .
D: TRDD3
J: TRDJ3
V: TRDV2
DNA: TGTGCCTGTGACCCTATACTGGGGGACCACTCCTGGGACACCCGACAGATGTTTTTC
CDR3: CACDPILGDHSWDTRQMFF

size: .
D: TRDD3
J: TRDJ3
V: TRDV2
DNA: TGTGCCTGTGACACCTGGGGGATATGTAGCTCCTGGGACACCCGACAGATGTTTTTC
CDR3: CACDTWGICSSWDTRQMFF

size: few
D: TRDD3
J: TRDJ1
V: TRDV2
DNA: TGTGCCTGTGACACCGTCGGGTTGGGGGATATGGGGAAACTCATCTTT
CDR3: CACDTVGLGDMGKLIF

size: few
D: TRDD3
J: TRDJ2
V: TRDV2
DNA: TGTGCCTGTGACACACTGGGGGCTACTTTGACAGCCCAACTCTTCTTT
CDR3: CACDTLGATLTAQLFF

size: few
D: TRDD3
J: TRDJ3
V: TRDV2
DNA: TGTGCCCTACTGGGGGATACGGCCTGGGACACCCGACAGATGTTTTTC
CDR3: CALLGDTAWDTRQMFF

size: many
D: TRDD3
J: TRDJ3
V: TRDV2
DNA: TGTGCCTGTGACATACTGGGGGATGACACCCGACAGATGTTTTTC
CDR3: CACDILGDDTRQMFF

size: few
D: .
J: TRDJ3
V: TRDV2
DNA: TGTGCCTGTGACAGTACTGAAAGCTCCTGGGACACCCGACAGATGTTTTTC
CDR3: CACDSTESSWDTRQMFF

size: few
D: TRDD3
J: TRDJ3
V: TRDV2
DNA: TGTGCCTGTGACACGGGATGGTGGGGGAGCTCCTGGGACACCCGACAGACGTTTTTC
CDR3: CACDTGWWGSSWDTRQTFF

size: few
D: TRDD3
J: TRDJ3
V: TRDV2
DNA: TGTGCCTGTGACATGGTACTGGGGGGTACGTCCTGGGACACCCGACAGATGTTTTTC
CDR3: CACDMVLGGTSWDTRQMFF

size: many
D: TRDD3
J: TRDJ3
V: TRDV2
DNA: TGTGCCTGTGACCCGCCTACTGGGGGGGTAAGCTCCTGGGACACCCGACAGATGTTTTTC
CDR3: CACDPPTGGVSSWDTRQMFF

size: medium-sized
D: TRDD3
J: TRDJ2
V: TRDV2
DNA: TGTGCCTGTGACACCTGGGGGATTTTGACAGCACAACTCTTCTTT
CDR3: CACDTWGILTAQLFF

size: many
D: .
J: TRDJ3
V: TRDV2
DNA: TGTGCCTGTGACACCGGGGCCTGGGACACCCGACAGATGTTTTTC
CDR3: CACDTGAWDTRQMFF

size: many
D: .
J: TRDJ3
V: TRDV2
DNA: TGTGCCTGTGACACGTTGGTCGGCGGCTACTGGAGCTCCTGGGACACCCGACAGATGTTTTTC
CDR3: CACDTLVGGYWSSWDTRQMFF

size: few
D: TRDD3
J: TRDJ3
V: TRDV3
DNA: TGTGCCTTTAGTCTCTCCTACTGGGGGTCGAGCTCCTGGGACACCCGACAGATGTTTTTC
CDR3: CAFSLSYWGSSSWDTRQMFF

size: medium-sized
D: TRDD3
J: TRDJ3
V: TRDV2
DNA: TGTGCCTGTGACAATACTGGGGGATACGACTCCTGGGACACCCGACAGATGTTTTTC
CDR3: CACDNTGGYDSWDTRQMFF

size: many
D: TRDD3
J: TRDJ1
V: TRDV2
DNA: TGTGCCTGTGACGCCTTGCTACTGGGGACTACCGGGAGAACCGATAAACTCATCTTT
CDR3: CACDALLLGTTGRTDKLIF

size: many
D: TRDD3
J: TRDJ2
V: TRDV2
DNA: TGTGCCTGTGACCCACTGGGGGACGCTTTGACAGCACAACTCTTCTTT
CDR3: CACDPLGDALTAQLFF

size: few
D: .
J: TRDJ2
V: TRDV2
DNA: TGTGCCTGTGTTAAGAGAGCTTTGACAGCACAACTCTTCTTT
CDR3: CACVKRALTAQLFF

size: .
D: TRDD3
J: TRDJ3
V: TRDV2
DNA: TGTGCCTGTGACTACTGGGGGGACAGCTCCTGGGACACCCGACAGATGTTTTTC
CDR3: CACDYWGDSSWDTRQMFF

size: .
D: TRDD3
J: TRDJ3
V: TRDV2
DNA: TGTGCCTGTGACAACACTGGGGGATTTTGGGACACCCGACAGATGTTTTTC
CDR3: CACDNTGGFWDTRQMFF

size: few
D: TRDD3
J: TRDJ2
V: TRDV2
DNA: TGTGCCTGTGACCTACTGGGGGATAAAAATTTGACAGCACAACTCTTCTTT
CDR3: CACDLLGDKNLTAQLFF

size: medium-sized
D: TRDD3
J: TRDJ3
V: TRDV2
DNA: TGTGCCTGTGACAAAGTACTGGGGGATACGAGCTCCTGGGACACCCGACAGATGTTTTTC
CDR3: CACDKVLGDTSSWDTRQMFF

size: .
D: .
J: TRDJ3
V: TRDV2
DNA: TGTGCCTGTGACACCGTGGTGGGGACAATCAGCTCCTGGGACACCCGACAGATGTTTTTC
CDR3: CACDTVVGTISSWDTRQMFF

size: .
D: TRDD3
J: TRDJ1
V: TRDV1
DNA: TGTGCTCTTGGGGTCAAAACCCCACTGGGGGTTACCGATAAACTCATCTTT
CDR3: CALGVKTPLGVTDKLIF

size: few
D: TRDD3
J: TRDJ3
V: TRDV2
DNA: TGTGCCTGTGACACGCTGGGGGATACGAGATGGGACACCCGACAGATGTTTTTC
CDR3: CACDTLGDTRWDTRQMFF

size: few
D: TRDD3
J: TRDJ3
V: TRDV2
DNA: TGTTCCTGTGACACCTTACTTACTGGGGGTCACGCCTCCTGGGACACCCGACAGATGTTTTTC
CDR3: CSCDTLLTGGHASWDTRQMFF

size: few
D: TRDD3
J: TRDJ2
V: TRDV2
DNA: TGTGCCTGTGACATACTGGGGGATACGGCAGCACAGCTCTTCTTT
CDR3: CACDILGDTAAQLFF

size: few
D: TRDD3
J: TRDJ3
V: TRDV2
DNA: TGTGCCTGTGACTCAACAGACTGGGGGCTCCCCTCCTGGGACACCCGACAGATGTTTTTC
CDR3: CACDSTDWGLPSWDTRQMFF

size: large
D: TRDD3
J: TRDJ2
V: TRDV2
DNA: TGTGCCTGTGACACACTGGGGGATACTTTGACAGCACAACTCTTCTTT
CDR3: CACDTLGDTLTAQLFF

size: few
D: TRDD3
J: TRDJ3
V: TRDV2
DNA: TGTGCCTGTGACATAGTACTGGGGGATACCAGCTCCTGGGACACCCGACAGATGTTTTTC
CDR3: CACDIVLGDTSSWDTRQMFF

size: .
D: TRDD1
J: TRDJ3
V: TRDV2
DNA: TGTGCCTGTGACGAAATAGTCTGGGACGCCCGACAGATGTTTTTC
CDR3: CACDEIVWDARQMFF

size: few
D: TRDD3
J: TRDJ2
V: TRDV2
DNA: TGTGCCTGTGACACCGTTGGGGATACAGCACAATTCTTCTTT
CDR3: CACDTVGDTAQFFF

size: few
D: .
J: TRDJ3
V: TRDV2
DNA: TGTGCCTGTGACACGATGCAGAGCTCCTGGGACACCCGACAGATGTTTTTC
CDR3: CACDTMQSSWDTRQMFF

size: few
D: TRDD3
J: TRDJ3
V: TRDV2
DNA: TGTGCCTGTGACTTTACTGGGGACGGGGGCTCCTGGGACACCCGACAGATGTTTTTC
CDR3: CACDFTGDGGSWDTRQMFF

size: few
D: TRDD3
J: TRDJ3
V: TRDV2
DNA: TGTGCCTGTGATACTGGGGGATACTCCTGGGACATCCTACAGATGTTTTTC
CDR3: CACDTGGYSWDILQMFF